This paragraph reports one TCR beta chain. The data stem from a study of cytomegalovirus exposure and HLA in healthy donors. The CDR3 is made up of 15 amino acids. The junction had 9 bases not matched to a gene; V was cut back by 4 bases and J by 4 bases. CDR1 and CDR2 (germline): KGHSH, LQKENI. With 60 Vbeta and 13 Jbeta primers, the PCR was carried out. TCRdb's copy holds only in-frame clones and misses some; the assay was immunoSEQ multiplex PCR. The table records over 100,000 clones, around 80% of them present only once. V usage is TRBV18 and J usage is TRBJ2-7; 8 bases map to TRBD1. The source is a man aged 25-40 years in good health and CMV-seronegative. Sequencing input: PBMCs. For the CDR3, the DNA is TGTGCCAGCTCACGCTATTCCGGGACAGGTTACGAGCAGTACTTC. Its translation is CASSRYSGTGYEQYF.